These T cell receptor beta chains were read from a single sample in a study of blood T cell repertoires in COVID-19. Generated by immunoSEQ multiplex PCR, the TCRdb table keeps only in-frame clones and is missing some. The data hold over 250,000 clones, with approximately 85% observed a single time. The specimen sequenced was peripheral blood. The receptors stem from a woman aged 70-85 years with acute or convalescent COVID-19. Both conserved end residues are part of each CDR3. D genes are given only for firm matches. Where a row states a size, it is once, few, many or the class of an expanded clone; other rows omit it.

>once|.|TRBV6-2/TRBV6-3|TRBJ1-1
TGTGCCAGCAGTCACAGTATGAACACTGAAGCTTTCTTT
CASSHSMNTEAFF
>.|.|TRBV24-1|TRBJ2-6
TGTGCCACCAGTATCGACTACAGGGTGTGGGCCAACGTCCTGACTTTC
CATSIDYRVWANVLTF
>.|.|TRBV2|TRBJ1-1
TGTGCCAGCAGGAACAGGGAAAGGAACACTGAAGCTTTCTTT
CASRNRERNTEAFF
>.|.|TRBV18|TRBJ1-3
TGTGCCAGCTCACCACGGACAGACTCTGGAAACACCATATATTTT
CASSPRTDSGNTIYF
>.|.|TRBV11-1|TRBJ2-6
TGTGCCAGCAGCTTAAGGGGATCTGGGGCCAACGTCCTGACTTTC
CASSLRGSGANVLTF
>.|.|TRBV9|TRBJ2-5
TGTGCCAGCAGCGTAGTTGGAGCACAAGAGACCCAGTACTTC
CASSVVGAQETQYF
>.|TRBD2|TRBV11-2|TRBJ2-5
TGTGCCAGCAGCTACGCCCGGATGCGCGGGGGAGTGACCCAGTACTTC
CASSYARMRGGVTQYF
>once|TRBD2|TRBV30|TRBJ2-4
TGTGCGGTGCGGGGGGGTGGCAAAAACATTCAGTACTTC
CAVRGGGKNIQYF
>.|.|TRBV19|TRBJ1-5
TGTGCCAGTAGTATTACCTCGGGGATGAATCAGCCCCAGCATTTT
CASSITSGMNQPQHF
>.|.|TRBV4-2|TRBJ2-3
TGTGCCAGCAGCCAAGAGGGGGCGCTGGGGTATCTTGCAGATACGCAGTATTTT
CASSQEGALGYLADTQYF
>once|.|TRBV11-2|TRBJ2-7
TGTGCCAGCAGTCGGAACAGACCACCCCGCGTGGAGCAGTACTTC
CASSRNRPPRVEQYF
>few|.|TRBV6-5|TRBJ1-6
TGTGCCAGTTCGGCCTATAATTCACCCCTCCACTTT
CASSAYNSPLHF
>.|.|TRBV4-2|TRBJ2-7
TGTGCCAGCAGCCAAGATCACGGGAAGTACGAGCAGTACTTC
CASSQDHGKYEQYF
>.|.|TRBV24-1|TRBJ2-3
TGTGCCACCAGTGATTTGCAAGGAACAGGGAAGGCAGATACGCAGTATTTT
CATSDLQGTGKADTQYF
>.|TRBD2|TRBV15|TRBJ2-4
TGTGCCACCAGCAGAGCGGCGGGGGGGTTCATTCAGTACTTC
CATSRAAGGFIQYF
>.|.|TRBV2|TRBJ2-6
TGTGCCAGTACGAGGCAGCAGCCCTCTGGGGCCAACGTCCTGACTTTC
CASTRQQPSGANVLTF
>.|TRBD1|TRBV18|TRBJ1-1
TGTGCCAGCTCACCGCCGGGACAGGGGGCAACTGAAGCTTTCTTT
CASSPPGQGATEAFF
>few|TRBD1|TRBV5-6|TRBJ1-5
TGTGCCAGCAGCCCGGGACAGTACAATCAGCCCCAGCATTTT
CASSPGQYNQPQHF
>.|TRBD1|TRBV11-2|TRBJ1-2
TGTGCCAGCAGACGCGGGACAGGGATTTATGGCTACACCTTC
CASRRGTGIYGYTF
>.|TRBD2|TRBV7-3|TRBJ2-2
TGTGCCAGCAGCCGTCTGGGGACTAGCGGCGGGGAGCTGTTTTTT
CASSRLGTSGGELFF
>.|.|TRBV5-4|TRBJ2-2
TGTGCCAGCAGCCTAAACGGGTACGGGGAGCTGTTTTTT
CASSLNGYGELFF
>once|TRBD2|TRBV6-5|TRBJ2-7
TGTGCCAGCAGGTCGACTAGCGGGGGGGCATTCGAGCAGTACTTC
CASRSTSGGAFEQYF
>.|TRBD2|TRBV19|TRBJ2-1
TGTGCCAGTAGTATTGGGACTAGATTCGATGAGCAGTTCTTC
CASSIGTRFDEQFF